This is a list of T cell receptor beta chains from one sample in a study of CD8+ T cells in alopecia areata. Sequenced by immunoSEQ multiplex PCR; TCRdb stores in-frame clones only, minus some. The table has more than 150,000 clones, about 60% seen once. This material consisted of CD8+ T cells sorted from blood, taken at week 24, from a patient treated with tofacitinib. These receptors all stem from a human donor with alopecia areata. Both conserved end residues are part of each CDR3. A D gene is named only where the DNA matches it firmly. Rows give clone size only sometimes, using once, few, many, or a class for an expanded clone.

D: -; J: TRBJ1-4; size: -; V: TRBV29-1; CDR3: CSADLDHKLFF; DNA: TGCAGCGCTGATTTGGACCACAAACTGTTTTTT
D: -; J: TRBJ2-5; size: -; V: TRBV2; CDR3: CASTSGATPKETQYF; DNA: TGTGCCAGCACGTCCGGGGCAACGCCCAAAGAGACCCAGTACTTC
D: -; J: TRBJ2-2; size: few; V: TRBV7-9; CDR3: CASSLNALGTNTGELFF; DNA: TGTGCCAGCAGCTTAAATGCTCTGGGAACAAACACCGGGGAGCTGTTTTTT
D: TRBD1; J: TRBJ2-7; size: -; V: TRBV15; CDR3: CATSGDRVGLYEQYF; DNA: TGTGCCACCAGCGGGGACAGGGTTGGTCTCTACGAGCAGTACTTC
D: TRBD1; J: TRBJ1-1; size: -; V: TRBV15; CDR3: CATSSSHRGTEAFF; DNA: TGTGCCACCAGCTCTTCCCACAGGGGCACTGAAGCTTTCTTT
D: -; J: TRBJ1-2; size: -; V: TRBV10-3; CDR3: CAITRALEANYGYTF; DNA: TGTGCCATCACCAGGGCGTTGGAGGCTAACTATGGCTACACCTTC
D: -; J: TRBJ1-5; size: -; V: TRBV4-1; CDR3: CASSQKEGRQPQHF; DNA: TGCGCCAGCAGCCAAAAAGAGGGAAGGCAGCCCCAGCATTTT
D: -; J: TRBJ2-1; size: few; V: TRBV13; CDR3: CASSLGDLNNEQFF; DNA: TGTGCCAGCAGCTTAGGGGACCTAAACAATGAGCAGTTCTTC
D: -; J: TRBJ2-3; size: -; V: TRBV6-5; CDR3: CASSFGTDTQYF; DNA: TGTGCCAGCAGTTTTGGCACCGATACGCAGTATTTT
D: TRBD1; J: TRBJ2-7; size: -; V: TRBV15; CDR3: CATSRDSGQDSYEQYF; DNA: TGTGCCACCAGCAGAGATTCGGGACAGGACTCCTACGAGCAGTACTTC
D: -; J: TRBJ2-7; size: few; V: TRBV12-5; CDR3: CASVLDSDEQYF; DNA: TGTGCTAGTGTTTTGGACAGTGACGAGCAGTACTTC
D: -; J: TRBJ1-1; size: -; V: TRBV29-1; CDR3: CSVGYLSAPYLWNTEAFF; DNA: TGCAGCGTTGGATACCTGTCAGCGCCCTACCTATGGAACACTGAAGCTTTCTTT
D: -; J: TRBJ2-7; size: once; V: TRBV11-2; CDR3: CASSLLDSKYF; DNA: TGTGCCAGCAGCTTATTAGATTCGAAGTACTTC